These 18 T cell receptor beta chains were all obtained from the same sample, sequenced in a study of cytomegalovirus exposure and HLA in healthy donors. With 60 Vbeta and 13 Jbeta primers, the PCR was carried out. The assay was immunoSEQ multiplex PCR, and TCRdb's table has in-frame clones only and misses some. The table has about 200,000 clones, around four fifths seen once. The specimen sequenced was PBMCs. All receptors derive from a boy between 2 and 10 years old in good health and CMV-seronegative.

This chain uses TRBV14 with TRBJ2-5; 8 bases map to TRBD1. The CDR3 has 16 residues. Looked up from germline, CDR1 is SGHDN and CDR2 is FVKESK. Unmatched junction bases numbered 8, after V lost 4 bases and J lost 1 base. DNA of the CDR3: TGTGCCAGCAGCCCAGGGGGCAGGGTTTTCCAAGAGACCCAGTACTTC. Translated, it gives CASSPGGRVFQETQYF. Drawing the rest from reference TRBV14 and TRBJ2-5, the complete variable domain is EAGVTQFPSHSVIEKGQTVTLRCDPISGHDNLYWYRRVMGKEIKFLLHFVKESKQDESGMPNNRFLAERTGGTYSTLKVQPAELEDSGVYFCASSPGGRVFQETQYFGPGTRLLVL.

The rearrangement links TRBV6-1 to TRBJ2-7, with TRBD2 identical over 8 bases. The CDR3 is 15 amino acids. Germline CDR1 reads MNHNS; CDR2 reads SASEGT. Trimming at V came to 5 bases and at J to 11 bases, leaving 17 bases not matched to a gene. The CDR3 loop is CASSSHAGGRSWKYF. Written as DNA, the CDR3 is TGTGCCAGCAGTTCTCACGCGGGGGGTCGATCATGGAAGTACTTC.

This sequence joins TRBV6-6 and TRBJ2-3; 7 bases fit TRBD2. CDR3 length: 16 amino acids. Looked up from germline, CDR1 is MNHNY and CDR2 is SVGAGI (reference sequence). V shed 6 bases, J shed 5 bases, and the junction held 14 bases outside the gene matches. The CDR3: CASSLSSSGAKDTQYF. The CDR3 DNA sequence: TGTGCCAGCAGCCTTTCTTCTAGCGGTGCTAAAGATACGCAGTATTTT.

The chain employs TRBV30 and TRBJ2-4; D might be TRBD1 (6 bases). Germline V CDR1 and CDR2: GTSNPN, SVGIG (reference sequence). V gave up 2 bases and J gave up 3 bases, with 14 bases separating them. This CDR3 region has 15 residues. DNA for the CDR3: TGTGCCTGGAGTCGGGCAGGGGTAAACAAAAACATTCAGTACTTC. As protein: CAWSRAGVNKNIQYF.

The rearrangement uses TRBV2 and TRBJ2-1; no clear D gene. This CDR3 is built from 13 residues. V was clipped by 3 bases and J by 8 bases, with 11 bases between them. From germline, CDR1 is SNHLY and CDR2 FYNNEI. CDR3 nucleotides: TGTGCCAGCAGTGACGAGCGAGGCGATGAGCAGTTCTTC. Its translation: CASSDERGDEQFF.

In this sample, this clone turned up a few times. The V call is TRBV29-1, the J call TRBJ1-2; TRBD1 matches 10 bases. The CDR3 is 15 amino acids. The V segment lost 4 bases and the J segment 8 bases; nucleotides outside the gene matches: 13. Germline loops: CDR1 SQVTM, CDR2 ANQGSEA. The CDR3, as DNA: TGCAGCGTTGTGGTCGGGGGACAGGGGAAAAGAGGCTACACCTTC. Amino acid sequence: CSVVVGGQGKRGYTF.

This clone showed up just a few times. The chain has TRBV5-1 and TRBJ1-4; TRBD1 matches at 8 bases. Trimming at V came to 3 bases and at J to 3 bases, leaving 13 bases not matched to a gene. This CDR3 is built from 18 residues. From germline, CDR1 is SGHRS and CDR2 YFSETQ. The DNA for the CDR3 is TGCGCCAGCAGCTCATCGGACAGGGTGAGGACGGCTAATGAAAAACTGTTTTTT. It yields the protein CASSSSDRVRTANEKLFF.

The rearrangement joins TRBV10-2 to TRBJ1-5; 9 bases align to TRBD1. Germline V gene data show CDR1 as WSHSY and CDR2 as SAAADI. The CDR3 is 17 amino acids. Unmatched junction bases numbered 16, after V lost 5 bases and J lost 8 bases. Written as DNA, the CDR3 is TGCGCCAGCAGTCTGGACAGGGGTCCCCCCCCGATCAAGCCCCAGCATTTT. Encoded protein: CASSLDRGPPPIKPQHF.

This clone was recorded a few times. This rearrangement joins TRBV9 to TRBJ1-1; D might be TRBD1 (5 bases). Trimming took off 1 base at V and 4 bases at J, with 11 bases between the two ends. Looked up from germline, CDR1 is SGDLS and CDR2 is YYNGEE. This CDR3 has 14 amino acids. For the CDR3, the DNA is TGTGCCAGCAGCGTACACGTGGGGCTCACTGAAGCTTTCTTT. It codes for CASSVHVGLTEAFF. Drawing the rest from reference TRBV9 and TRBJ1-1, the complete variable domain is DSGVTQTPKHLITATGQRVTLRCSPRSGDLSVYWYQQSLDQGLQFLIQYYNGEERAKGNILERFSAQQFPDLHSELNLSSLELGDSALYFCASSVHVGLTEAFFGQGTRLTVV.

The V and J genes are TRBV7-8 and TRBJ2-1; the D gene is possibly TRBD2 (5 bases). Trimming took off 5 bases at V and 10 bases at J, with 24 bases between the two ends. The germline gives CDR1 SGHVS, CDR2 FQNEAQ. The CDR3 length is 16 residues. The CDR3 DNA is TGTGCCAGCAGCCCCCGGACTCCCGGTCTTCTCTGGGAGCAGTTCTTC. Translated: CASSPRTPGLLWEQFF.

The DNA for the CDR3 is TGTGCCAGCTCACCACCGGGACACTCCTACGAGCAGTACTTC. This translates into CASSPPGHSYEQYF. The rearrangement uses TRBV18 and TRBJ2-7, with D tentatively TRBD1 (6 bases). With 0 bases removed from V and 0 bases from J, the gap between germline ends came to 6 bases. CDR1 is KGHSH, CDR2 LQKENI, per germline. The CDR3 runs 14 residues.

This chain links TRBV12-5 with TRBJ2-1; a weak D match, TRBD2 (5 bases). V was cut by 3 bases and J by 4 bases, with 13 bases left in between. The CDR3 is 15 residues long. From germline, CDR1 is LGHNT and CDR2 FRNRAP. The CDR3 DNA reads TGTGCTAGTGGTTTCGGCGGAGAGGGATACAATGAGCAGTTCTTC. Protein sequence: CASGFGGEGYNEQFF. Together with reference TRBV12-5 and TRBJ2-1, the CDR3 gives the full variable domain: DARVTQTPRHKVTEMGQEVTMRCQPILGHNTVFWYRQTMMQGLELLAYFRNRAPLDDSGMPKDRFSAEMPDATLATLKIQPSEPRDSAVYFCASGFGGEGYNEQFFGPGTRLTVL.

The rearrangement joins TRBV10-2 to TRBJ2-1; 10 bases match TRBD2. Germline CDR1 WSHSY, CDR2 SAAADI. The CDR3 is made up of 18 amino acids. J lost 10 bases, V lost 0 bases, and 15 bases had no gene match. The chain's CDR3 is CASSESRLAGVHSGEQFF. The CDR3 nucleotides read TGCGCCAGCAGTGAGTCGCGGCTAGCGGGAGTCCATTCTGGGGAGCAGTTCTTC.

The CDR3 is CASRQTGRTDTQYF. The CDR3 nucleotides are TGTGCCAGCAGGCAGACAGGGCGCACAGATACGCAGTATTTT. The chain uses TRBV9 and TRBJ2-3; TRBD1 matches 7 bases. The V and J ends lost 5 bases and 1 base, in that order; junction bases with no gene match: 4. The CDR3 has 14 amino acids. Germline CDR1 SGDLS, CDR2 YYNGEE.

The CDR3 loop reads CASSLGRNRGYTYEQYF. DNA of the CDR3: TGTGCCAGCAGCTTGGGGAGGAACAGGGGGTACACCTACGAGCAGTACTTC. The chain carries TRBV5-8 and TRBJ2-7; 8 positions agree with TRBD1. The V gene's germline CDR1 is SGHTS and CDR2 YDEGEE. The CDR3 extends over 17 amino acids. Trimming cost V 0 bases and J 2 bases; bases outside gene matches: 10.

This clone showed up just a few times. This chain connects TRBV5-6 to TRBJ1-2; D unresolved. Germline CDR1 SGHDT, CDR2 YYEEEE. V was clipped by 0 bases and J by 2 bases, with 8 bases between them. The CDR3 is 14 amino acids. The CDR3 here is CASSLAGPNYGYTF. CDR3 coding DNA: TGTGCCAGCAGCTTGGCCGGTCCAAACTATGGCTACACCTTC.

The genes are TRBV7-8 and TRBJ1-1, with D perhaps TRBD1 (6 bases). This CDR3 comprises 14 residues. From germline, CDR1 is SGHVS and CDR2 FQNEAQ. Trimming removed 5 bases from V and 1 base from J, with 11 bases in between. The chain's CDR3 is CASSHPGANTEAFF. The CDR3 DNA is TGTGCCAGCAGCCACCCAGGGGCGAACACTGAAGCTTTCTTT.

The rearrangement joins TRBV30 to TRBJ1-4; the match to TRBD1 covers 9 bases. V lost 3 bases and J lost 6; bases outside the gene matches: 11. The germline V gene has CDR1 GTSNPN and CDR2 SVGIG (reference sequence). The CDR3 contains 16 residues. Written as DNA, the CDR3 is TGTGCCTGGAGACCGGGACAGGGTCAAGTTTATGAAAAACTGTTTTTT. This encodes CAWRPGQGQVYEKLFF.